A selection of T cell receptor beta chains follows, all from one sample in a study of cytomegalovirus exposure and HLA in healthy donors. Only in-frame clones appear in the TCRdb table, and some are missing; sequencing was by immunoSEQ multiplex PCR. The sample has around 200,000 clones; over 75% are singletons. Sequenced material: PBMCs. All receptors come from a man aged 18 to 35 in good health and CMV-seronegative. Both conserved end residues are part of each CDR3. D genes are given only for firm matches. Clone size, where shown, is once, few, many, or a class for clones that have expanded.

CDR3nt	CDR3aa	d_gene	len	abundance	v_gene	j_gene
TGTGCCAGCAGTTTCCCCACTAGCTCCGGGGAGCTGTTTTTT	CASSFPTSSGELFF	-	14	few	TRBV28	TRBJ2-2
TGTGCCAGCAGTTCCGGACAATCCCCCGGGGAGCTGTTTTTT	CASSSGQSPGELFF	-	14	-	TRBV27	TRBJ2-2
TGCGCCAGCAGCGAGACAGGGGGCGGCGGCGGGGAGCTGTTTTTT	CASSETGGGGGELFF	TRBD1	15	few	TRBV5-1	TRBJ2-2
TGTGCCAGCAGCCGATTGGGGGCCTTCTCCTACGAGCAGTACTTC	CASSRLGAFSYEQYF	-	15	few	TRBV14	TRBJ2-7
TGTGCCAGCAGTTTATGGCAGGGCGGCAATCAGCCCCAGCATTTT	CASSLWQGGNQPQHF	-	15	-	TRBV27	TRBJ1-5
TGTGCCAGCTCACCACAGGGACAGGGGGGATCTTACGAGCAGTACTTC	CASSPQGQGGSYEQYF	TRBD1	16	-	TRBV18	TRBJ2-7
TGTGCCAGCGGACTAGCGGGGTTGACCGGGGAGCTGTTTTTT	CASGLAGLTGELFF	TRBD2	14	-	TRBV7-9	TRBJ2-2
TGTGCCAGCAGTGAAAGTGACATTTTTTTTGGCGAGCAGTACTTC	CASSESDIFFGEQYF	-	15	-	TRBV9	TRBJ2-7
TGCAGCGTCGGGGGGGTTAACACTGAAGCTTTCTTT	CSVGGVNTEAFF	-	12	-	TRBV29-1	TRBJ1-1
TGTGCCAGCAGTTTCGACGGGGGAAGTTACGAGCAGTACTTC	CASSFDGGSYEQYF	-	14	once	TRBV6-5	TRBJ2-7
TGTGCCAGTAGTATGCGGGGAGTACAATACAATGAGCAGTTCTTC	CASSMRGVQYNEQFF	-	15	-	TRBV19	TRBJ2-1
TGTGCCAGCTCGACTTGGGACAGGTCGAACACCGGGGAGCTGTTTTTT	CASSTWDRSNTGELFF	TRBD1	16	-	TRBV18	TRBJ2-2
TGTGCCAGTAGTATAGACCCGACAGCCTACGAGCAGTACTTC	CASSIDPTAYEQYF	-	14	-	TRBV19	TRBJ2-7
TGTGCCTGGTCAGGTGGCTACGAGCAGTACTTC	CAWSGGYEQYF	-	11	-	TRBV30	TRBJ2-7
TGTGCCAGCGGAGAGAACACTGAAGCTTTCTTT	CASGENTEAFF	-	11	-	TRBV28	TRBJ1-1
TGTGCCACGGCCGGACTAGCGGGAGAGACCCAGTACTTC	CATAGLAGETQYF	TRBD2	13	-	TRBV27	TRBJ2-5
TGTGCCTGGACCCGGCTGAGGGCCCACAATGAGCAGTTCTTC	CAWTRLRAHNEQFF	-	14	-	TRBV30	TRBJ2-1
TGTGCCAGCAGTCCCCCCTTGACAGGGGATAAACAGCCCCAGCATTTT	CASSPPLTGDKQPQHF	TRBD1	16	-	TRBV27	TRBJ1-5
TGTGCCAGCAGCTTAGATCGCGCCGGGGAGCTGTTTTTT	CASSLDRAGELFF	-	13	-	TRBV11-3	TRBJ2-2
TGTGCCAGCAGCCCGGGGGGTTGGGAGACCCAGTACTTC	CASSPGGWETQYF	TRBD2	13	-	TRBV7-2	TRBJ2-5
TGTGCCAACCGGGGGGCCGAATACAATGAGCAGTTCTTC	CANRGAEYNEQFF	-	13	-	TRBV7-9	TRBJ2-1
TGTGCCTGGAGTGTTAGGTGGGGACTCGCGAGGGACTATGGCTACACCTTC	CAWSVRWGLARDYGYTF	-	17	-	TRBV30	TRBJ1-2
TGCGCCAGCAGCCAGCAGGGGGACATGAACACTGAAGCTTTCTTT	CASSQQGDMNTEAFF	TRBD1	15	-	TRBV4-3	TRBJ1-1
TGTGCCAGCAGTTTACGCGGGGACCGCCACACAGATACGCAGTATTTT	CASSLRGDRHTDTQYF	-	16	once	TRBV6-5	TRBJ2-3
TGTGCCAGCAGCTATAGAGGCTTCGACGAGCAGTACTTC	CASSYRGFDEQYF	-	13	-	TRBV27	TRBJ2-7
TGTGCCAGCAGCTCACATAGCGGGGTTTACAATGAGCAGTTCTTC	CASSSHSGVYNEQFF	TRBD2	15	-	TRBV14	TRBJ2-1
TGTGCCAGCAGCCCGGCAGGGGGTAATCAGCCCCAGCATTTT	CASSPAGGNQPQHF	TRBD1	14	-	TRBV6-1	TRBJ1-5
TGTGCCAGCCACGGGTTCGATAGCAATCAGCCCCAGCATTTT	CASHGFDSNQPQHF	-	14	-	TRBV2	TRBJ1-5
TGCGCCAGCAGCCGCTCACAGGGGAACACTGAAGCTTTCTTT	CASSRSQGNTEAFF	-	14	-	TRBV5-4	TRBJ1-1
TGTGCCAGCAGTGAAGCGCTCGGGGGGGAGGGGGCCAACGTCCTGACTTTC	CASSEALGGEGANVLTF	TRBD2	17	-	TRBV2	TRBJ2-6
TGTGCCAGCAGCCGTAGGACAGGGGGCGAGCAGTACTTC	CASSRRTGGEQYF	TRBD1	13	-	TRBV11-3	TRBJ2-7
TGTGCCAGCAGCAAGACTGATAGCACAGATACGCAGTATTTT	CASSKTDSTDTQYF	-	14	few	TRBV7-3	TRBJ2-3